These T cell receptor beta chains were read from a single sample in a study of shared clonotypes between healthy human individuals. Sequenced by immunoSEQ multiplex PCR; TCRdb stores in-frame clones only, minus some. The table lists roughly 500,000 clones, more than 65% of them singletons. Material for sequencing was PBMCs. Receptors were obtained from a woman aged 40 to 49 in good health. Some clones in this sample may be carry-over from other donors' samples. CDR3s include the opening cysteine and the closing phenylalanine or tryptophan. Fields, in order: J gene, D gene, CDR3 length, V gene, clone size, CDR3 DNA, CDR3 protein. A D gene is named only where the DNA matches it firmly. Size tells how often a clone was seen (once, few, many) or the class of an expanded clone, and some rows leave it out.

TRBJ1-2,NA,13,TRBV2,NA,TGTGCCAGCACCACACAGGTTGACTATGGCTACACCTTC,CASTTQVDYGYTF
TRBJ2-7,NA,14,TRBV2,NA,TGTGCCAGCAGCCTTACAGGCAGCTCCTACGAGCAGTACTTC,CASSLTGSSYEQYF
TRBJ1-1,TRBD1,14,TRBV28,NA,TGTGCCAGCAGCCCCGGGACAGGGCCCACTGAAGCTTTCTTT,CASSPGTGPTEAFF
TRBJ2-1,TRBD1,15,TRBV11-3,NA,TGTGCCAGCAGCCCCCGACAGGGCGCCTACAATGAGCAGTTCTTC,CASSPRQGAYNEQFF
TRBJ1-1,NA,15,TRBV27,NA,TGTGCCAGCAGTTTATCGGCTGCACTGAACACTGAAGCTTTCTTT,CASSLSAALNTEAFF
TRBJ2-7,TRBD1,15,TRBV4-1,few,TGCGCCAGCAGCCAGGAACCGGGACAGGGTTACGAGCAGTACTTC,CASSQEPGQGYEQYF
TRBJ2-1,TRBD2,15,TRBV5-5,NA,TGTGCCAGCAGTCGGACTAGCGGGCCCGACAATGAGCAGTTCTTC,CASSRTSGPDNEQFF
TRBJ2-3,NA,14,TRBV25-1,NA,TGTGCCAGCAGTGAATCCCCCGCCGGAAATACGCAGTATTTT,CASSESPAGNTQYF
TRBJ2-3,TRBD1,13,TRBV7-3,NA,TGTGCCAGCAGCTCCGGCCCGGGACAGGGCATTTATTTT,CASSSGPGQGIYF
TRBJ2-5,TRBD2,14,TRBV7-7,NA,TGTGCCAGCAGCCAGACCGGGACTAGCGGGACCCAGTACTTC,CASSQTGTSGTQYF
TRBJ1-2,TRBD1,16,TRBV9,NA,TGTGCCAGCAGCGCCGGGACAGGGGGTTTTAACTATGGCTACACCTTC,CASSAGTGGFNYGYTF
TRBJ2-3,NA,17,TRBV4-2,NA,TGTGCCAGCAGCCAAGATCCGTTGAGGGACCCAAGGGGGACGCAGTATTTT,CASSQDPLRDPRGTQYF
TRBJ2-5,NA,13,TRBV6-6,few,TGTGCCAGCAGTTACTCCGGGGGAGAGACCCAGTACTTC,CASSYSGGETQYF
TRBJ1-1,TRBD1,18,TRBV11-2,NA,TGTGCCAGCAGCTTAGATGAGCAGGGGGCGTGGGGGAACACTGAAGCTTTCTTT,CASSLDEQGAWGNTEAFF
TRBJ2-1,TRBD2,16,TRBV11-2,NA,TGTGCCAGCAGCTCACCTACTAGCGGGGCTTACAATGAGCAGTTCTTC,CASSSPTSGAYNEQFF
TRBJ2-1,NA,15,TRBV9,NA,TGTGCCAGCGCGGTCGCGGGTATCTCCTACAATGAGCAGTTCTTC,CASAVAGISYNEQFF
TRBJ1-3,NA,16,TRBV1,few,TGCACCAGCAGCCAAAGGGGTGATAGCTCTGGAAACACCATATATTTT,CTSSQRGDSSGNTIYF
TRBJ1-3,NA,13,TRBV7-3,NA,TGTGCCAGCAGCTTAACTTCCGGAAACACCATATATTTT,CASSLTSGNTIYF
TRBJ2-3,NA,16,TRBV11-2,NA,TGTGCCAGCAGCTTAAGAAGGGCGGTACGCGCAGATACGCAGTATTTT,CASSLRRAVRADTQYF
TRBJ2-5,NA,14,TRBV5-1,NA,TGCGCCAGCAGCTTCGGAGGGGGCACAGAGACCCAGTACTTC,CASSFGGGTETQYF
TRBJ2-7,TRBD2,18,TRBV19,NA,TGTGCCAGTAGTGAGGGACTAGCGGGAGTCGGTGTCGTGAACGAGCAGTACTTC,CASSEGLAGVGVVNEQYF
TRBJ1-5,NA,13,TRBV14,NA,TGTGCCAGCAGCCAAGGTCCGAATCAGCCCCAGCATTTT,CASSQGPNQPQHF
TRBJ2-7,TRBD2,14,TRBV28,NA,TGTGCCAGCAGAAGACTAGCTGTAGGCTACGAGCAGTACTTC,CASRRLAVGYEQYF
TRBJ2-7,NA,14,TRBV7-2,NA,TGTGCCAGCAGCTCCGGGACGGTTTCCTACGAGCAGTACTTC,CASSSGTVSYEQYF
TRBJ2-3,TRBD1,15,TRBV7-9,NA,TGTGCCAGCAGCTACGACAGGGGTAGGACAGATACGCAGTATTTT,CASSYDRGRTDTQYF
TRBJ2-3,TRBD1,14,TRBV7-9,NA,TGTGCCAGCAGCCCGGACAGGGTGGATCATACGCAGTATTTT,CASSPDRVDHTQYF
TRBJ1-2,TRBD1,13,TRBV30,NA,TGTGCCGGCGACAGGGGGTCTAACTATGGCTACACCTTC,CAGDRGSNYGYTF
TRBJ2-1,NA,13,TRBV4-1,NA,TGCGCCAGCAGCCAAGCTGCGTACAATGAGCAGTTCTTC,CASSQAAYNEQFF
TRBJ2-1,NA,17,TRBV9,NA,TGTGCCAGCAGCGTAAGGGCGACGGCTAGCTCCTACAATGAGCAGTTCTTC,CASSVRATASSYNEQFF
TRBJ2-3,NA,16,TRBV18,NA,TGTGCCAGCTCTCGCTCGCAGGGAGGCGGCACAGATACGCAGTATTTT,CASSRSQGGGTDTQYF
TRBJ1-4,TRBD1,15,TRBV28,NA,TGTGCCAGCAGTTCCCCAACAGGGGGAAATGAAAAACTGTTTTTT,CASSSPTGGNEKLFF
TRBJ2-7,TRBD1,15,TRBV4-1,once,TGCGCCAGCAGCCAAGAGATAACAGGGGGTAACGAGCAGTACTTC,CASSQEITGGNEQYF
TRBJ1-2,NA,14,TRBV6-6,NA,TGTGCCAGCAGTCGGGGGGGGATCAACTATGGCTACACCTTC,CASSRGGINYGYTF
TRBJ1-3,NA,14,TRBV19,NA,TGTGCCAGTAGTATCCGGGCCGGGGGCGGCACCATATATTTT,CASSIRAGGGTIYF
TRBJ2-7,TRBD2,17,TRBV11-2,once,TGTGCCAGCAGCTTATGGAGGGGCACTAGCGGCTCCTACGAGCAGTACTTC,CASSLWRGTSGSYEQYF
TRBJ2-7,NA,16,TRBV7-9,few,TGTGCCAGCAACGATTTAGGCGCCCTCGGCTCCTACGAGCAGTACTTC,CASNDLGALGSYEQYF
TRBJ2-5,NA,11,TRBV5-8,few,TGTGCCAGCAGTGATCAAGAGACCCAGTACTTC,CASSDQETQYF
TRBJ2-2,TRBD2,14,TRBV27,few,TGTGCCAGCAGTCCCGGGACTAGCCCCGGGGAGCTGTTTTTT,CASSPGTSPGELFF
TRBJ2-1,NA,16,TRBV7-2,NA,TGTGCCAGCAGCTTAACCGGGAGCGATCCCTACAATGAGCAGTTCTTC,CASSLTGSDPYNEQFF
TRBJ1-2,TRBD1,16,TRBV2,NA,TGTGCCAGCAGTCAAACGGGGGGACAGGGTGGCTCTGGCTACACCTTC,CASSQTGGQGGSGYTF
TRBJ2-5,NA,13,TRBV11-2,NA,TGTGCCAGCACCTCGGGGTACCAAGAGACCCAGTACTTC,CASTSGYQETQYF
TRBJ2-1,NA,15,TRBV25-1,once,TGTGCCAGCAGTGAATATCGCGAAATTGGCAATGAGCAGTTCTTC,CASSEYREIGNEQFF
TRBJ2-5,TRBD1,14,TRBV10-3,NA,TGTGCCACCAGAGGACAGGGGGTATCGGAGACCCAGTACTTC,CATRGQGVSETQYF
TRBJ2-2,NA,14,TRBV9,NA,TGTGCCAGCAGCGTAGAAGGGACCACCGGGGAGCTGTTTTTT,CASSVEGTTGELFF
TRBJ2-7,NA,13,TRBV5-1,NA,TGCGCCAGCAGCTTGGGAATCGAAAACGAGCAGTACTTC,CASSLGIENEQYF
TRBJ1-2,NA,13,TRBV2,NA,TGTGCCAGCAGTCGACAGCCTCGCCCTGGCTACACCTTC,CASSRQPRPGYTF